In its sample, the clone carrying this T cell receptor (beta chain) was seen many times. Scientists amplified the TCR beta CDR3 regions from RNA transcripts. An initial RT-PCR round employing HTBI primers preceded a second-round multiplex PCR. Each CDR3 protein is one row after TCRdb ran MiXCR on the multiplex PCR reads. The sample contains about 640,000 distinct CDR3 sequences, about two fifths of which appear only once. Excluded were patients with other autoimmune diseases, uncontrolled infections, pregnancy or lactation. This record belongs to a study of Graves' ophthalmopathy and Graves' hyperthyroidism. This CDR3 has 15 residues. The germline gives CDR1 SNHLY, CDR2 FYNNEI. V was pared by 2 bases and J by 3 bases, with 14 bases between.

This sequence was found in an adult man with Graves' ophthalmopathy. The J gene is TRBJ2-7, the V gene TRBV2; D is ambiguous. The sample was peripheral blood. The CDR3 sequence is CASSESLSYHYEQYF. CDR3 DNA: TGTGCCAGCAGTGAATCACTTTCCTACCACTACGAGCAGTACTTC.